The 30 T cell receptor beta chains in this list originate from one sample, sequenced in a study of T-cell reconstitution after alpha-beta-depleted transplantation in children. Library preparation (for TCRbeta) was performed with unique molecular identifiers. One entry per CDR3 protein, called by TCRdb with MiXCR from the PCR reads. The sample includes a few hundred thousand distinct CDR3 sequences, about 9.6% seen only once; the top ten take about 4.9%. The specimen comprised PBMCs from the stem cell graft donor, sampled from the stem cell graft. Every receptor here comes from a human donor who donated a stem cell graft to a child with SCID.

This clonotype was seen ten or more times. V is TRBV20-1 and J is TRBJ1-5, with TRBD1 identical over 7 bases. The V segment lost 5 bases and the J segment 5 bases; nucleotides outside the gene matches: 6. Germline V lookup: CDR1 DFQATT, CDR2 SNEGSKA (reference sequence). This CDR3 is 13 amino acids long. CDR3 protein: CSAPDRDHQPQHF. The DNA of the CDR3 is TGCAGTGCTCCCGACAGGGACCATCAGCCCCAGCATTTT.

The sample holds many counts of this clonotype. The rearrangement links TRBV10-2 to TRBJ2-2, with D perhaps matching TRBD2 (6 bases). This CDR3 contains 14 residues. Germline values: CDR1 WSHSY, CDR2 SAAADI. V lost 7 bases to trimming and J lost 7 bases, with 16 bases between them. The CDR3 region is CASMRDAPVGELFF. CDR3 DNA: TGCGCCAGCATGCGGGACGCGCCGGTCGGGGAGCTGTTTTTT.

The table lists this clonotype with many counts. CDR3 bases: TGTGCCAGCAGTTTCGGACGTACCCTCTATGGCTACACCTTC. Its protein product is CASSFGRTLYGYTF. This chain links TRBV12-3 or TRBV12-4 with TRBJ1-2, with D uncertain. Trimming shortened V by 3 bases and J by 4 bases, and 12 bases separated the two germline ends. The CDR3 has 14 amino acids.

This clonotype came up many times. The CDR3 coding sequence is TGCAGCGTTGTTGGGGACAGGGGGCATGGCTACACCTTC. Translation: CSVVGDRGHGYTF. The rearrangement links TRBV20-1 to TRBJ1-2; 12 bases align to TRBD1. Germline CDR1 reads DFQATT; CDR2 reads SNEGSKA (reference sequence). The CDR3 is 13 residues long.

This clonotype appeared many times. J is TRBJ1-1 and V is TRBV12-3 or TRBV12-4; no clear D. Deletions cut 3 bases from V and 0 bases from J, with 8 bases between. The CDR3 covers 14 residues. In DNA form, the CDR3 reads TGTGCCAGCAGTTTGATGGTCCTGAACACTGAAGCTTTCTTT. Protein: CASSLMVLNTEAFF.

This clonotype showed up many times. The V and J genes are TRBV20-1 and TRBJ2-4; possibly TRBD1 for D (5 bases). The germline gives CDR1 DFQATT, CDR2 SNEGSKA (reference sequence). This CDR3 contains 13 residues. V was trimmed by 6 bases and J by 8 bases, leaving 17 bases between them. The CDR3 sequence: CSALPGRAHIQYF. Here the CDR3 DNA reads TGCAGTGCCCTCCCGGGCAGGGCGCACATTCAGTACTTC.

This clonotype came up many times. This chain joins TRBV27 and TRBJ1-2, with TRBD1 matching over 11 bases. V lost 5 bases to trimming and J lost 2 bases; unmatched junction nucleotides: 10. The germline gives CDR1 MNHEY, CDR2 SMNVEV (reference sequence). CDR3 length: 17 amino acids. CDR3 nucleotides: TGTGCCAGCAGTCCCCTGGACAGGGGGCATTCGAACTATGGCTACACCTTC. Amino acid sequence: CASSPLDRGHSNYGYTF.

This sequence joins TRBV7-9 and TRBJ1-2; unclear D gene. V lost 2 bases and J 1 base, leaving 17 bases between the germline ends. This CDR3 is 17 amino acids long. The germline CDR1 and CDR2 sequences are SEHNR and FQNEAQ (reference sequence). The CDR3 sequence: CASSLPGPLGNNYGYTF. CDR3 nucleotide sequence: TGTGCCAGCAGCTTACCCGGGCCCTTAGGGAATAACTATGGCTACACCTTC.

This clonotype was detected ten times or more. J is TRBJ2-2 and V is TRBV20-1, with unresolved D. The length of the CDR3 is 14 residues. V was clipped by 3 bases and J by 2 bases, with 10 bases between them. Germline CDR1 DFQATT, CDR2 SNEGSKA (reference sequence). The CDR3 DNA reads TGCAGTGCTAGTCCTAGACTTAACACCGGGGAGCTGTTTTTT. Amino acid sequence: CSASPRLNTGELFF.

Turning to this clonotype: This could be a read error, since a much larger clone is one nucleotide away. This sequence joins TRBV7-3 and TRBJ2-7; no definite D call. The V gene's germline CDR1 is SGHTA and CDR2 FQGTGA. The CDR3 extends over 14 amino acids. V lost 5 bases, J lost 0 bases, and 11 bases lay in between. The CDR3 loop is CASSPPASSYEQYF. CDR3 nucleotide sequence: TGTGCCAGCAGCCCCCCCGCGAGCTCCTACGAGCAGTACTTC.

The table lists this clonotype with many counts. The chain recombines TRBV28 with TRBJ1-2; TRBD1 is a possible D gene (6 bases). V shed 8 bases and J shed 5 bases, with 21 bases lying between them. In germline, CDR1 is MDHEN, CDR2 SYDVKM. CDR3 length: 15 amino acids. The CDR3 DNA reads TGTGCCAGCGGGGGGCAGGGTCTAAGTGGGTATGGCTACACCTTC. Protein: CASGGQGLSGYGYTF.

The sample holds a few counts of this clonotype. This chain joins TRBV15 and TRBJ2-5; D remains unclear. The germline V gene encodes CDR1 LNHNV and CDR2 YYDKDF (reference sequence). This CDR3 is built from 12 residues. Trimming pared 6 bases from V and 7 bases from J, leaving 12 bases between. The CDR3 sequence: CATRGGLPTQYF. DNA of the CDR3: TGTGCCACCAGGGGCGGCCTCCCGACCCAGTACTTC.

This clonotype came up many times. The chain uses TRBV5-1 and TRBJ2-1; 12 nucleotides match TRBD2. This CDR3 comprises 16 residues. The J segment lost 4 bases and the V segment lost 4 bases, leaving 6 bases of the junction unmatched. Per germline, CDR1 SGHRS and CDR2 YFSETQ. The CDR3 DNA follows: TGCGCCAGCAGCACCTCACTAGCGGGGGGATACAATGAGCAGTTCTTC. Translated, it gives CASSTSLAGGYNEQFF. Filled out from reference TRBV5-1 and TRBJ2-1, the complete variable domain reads KAGVTQTPRYLIKTRGQQVTLSCSPISGHRSVSWYQQTPGQGLQFLFEYFSETQRNKGNFPGRFSGRQFSNSRSEMNVSTLELGDSALYLCASSTSLAGGYNEQFFGPGTRLTVL.

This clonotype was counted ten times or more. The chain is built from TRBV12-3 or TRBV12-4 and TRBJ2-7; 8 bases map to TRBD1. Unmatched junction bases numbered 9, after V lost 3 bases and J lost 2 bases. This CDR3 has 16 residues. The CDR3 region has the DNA TGTGCCAGCAGTTTCGGGGACAGGCAAGCCCCCTACGAGCAGTACTTC. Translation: CASSFGDRQAPYEQYF.

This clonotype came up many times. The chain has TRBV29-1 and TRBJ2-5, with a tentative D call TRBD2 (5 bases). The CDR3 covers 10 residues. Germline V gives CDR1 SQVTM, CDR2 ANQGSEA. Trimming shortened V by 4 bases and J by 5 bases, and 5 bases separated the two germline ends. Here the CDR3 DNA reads TGCAGCGTTGCGGGGGAGACCCAGTACTTC. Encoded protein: CSVAGETQYF.

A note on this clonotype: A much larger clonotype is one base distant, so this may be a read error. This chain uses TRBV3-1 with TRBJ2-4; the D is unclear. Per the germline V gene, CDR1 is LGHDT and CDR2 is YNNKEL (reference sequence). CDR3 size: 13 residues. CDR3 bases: TGTGCCAGCATCCAAGGGCCTCTAAACATTCAGTACTTC. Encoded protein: CASIQGPLNIQYF.

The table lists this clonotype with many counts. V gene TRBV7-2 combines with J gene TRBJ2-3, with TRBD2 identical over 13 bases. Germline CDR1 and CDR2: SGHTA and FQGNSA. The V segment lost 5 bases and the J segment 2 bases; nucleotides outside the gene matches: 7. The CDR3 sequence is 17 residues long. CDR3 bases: TGTGCCAGCAGCCAAGCCGGACTAGCGGGGGCCACAGATACGCAGTATTTT. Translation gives CASSQAGLAGATDTQYF.

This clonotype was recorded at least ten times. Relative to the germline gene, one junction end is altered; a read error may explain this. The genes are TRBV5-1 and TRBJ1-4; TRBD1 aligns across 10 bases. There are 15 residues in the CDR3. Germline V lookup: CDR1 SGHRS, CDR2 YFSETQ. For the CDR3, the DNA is TGTGCCAGCAGCTTGTCCGGGACAGGGGATGAAAAACTGTTTTTT. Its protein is CASSLSGTGDEKLFF.

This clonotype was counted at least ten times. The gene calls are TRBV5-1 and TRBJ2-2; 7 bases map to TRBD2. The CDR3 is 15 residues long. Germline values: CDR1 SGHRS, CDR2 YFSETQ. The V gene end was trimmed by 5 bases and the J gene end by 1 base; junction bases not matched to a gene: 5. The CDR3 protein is CASSLRGENTGELFF. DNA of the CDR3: TGCGCCAGCAGTCTCCGGGGGGAGAACACCGGGGAGCTGTTTTTT.

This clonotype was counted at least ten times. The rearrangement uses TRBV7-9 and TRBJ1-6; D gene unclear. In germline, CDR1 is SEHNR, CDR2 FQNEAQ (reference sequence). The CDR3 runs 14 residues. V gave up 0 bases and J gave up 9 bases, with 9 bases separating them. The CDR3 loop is CASSLAFESSPLHF. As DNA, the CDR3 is TGTGCCAGCAGCTTAGCGTTCGAGAGTTCACCCCTCCACTTT.

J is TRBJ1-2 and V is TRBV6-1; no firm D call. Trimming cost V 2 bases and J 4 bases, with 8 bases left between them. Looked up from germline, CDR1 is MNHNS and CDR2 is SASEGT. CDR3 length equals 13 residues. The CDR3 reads CASSEQRGYGYTF. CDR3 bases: TGTGCCAGCAGTGAACAGCGGGGCTATGGCTACACCTTC.

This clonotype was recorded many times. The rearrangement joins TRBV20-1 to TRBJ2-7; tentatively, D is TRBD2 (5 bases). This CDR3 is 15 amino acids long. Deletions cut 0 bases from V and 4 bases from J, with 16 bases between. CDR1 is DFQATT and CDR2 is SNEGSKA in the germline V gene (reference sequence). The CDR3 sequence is CSARDGAEYSYEQYF. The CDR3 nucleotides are TGCAGTGCTAGAGATGGAGCGGAGTACAGTTACGAGCAGTACTTC.

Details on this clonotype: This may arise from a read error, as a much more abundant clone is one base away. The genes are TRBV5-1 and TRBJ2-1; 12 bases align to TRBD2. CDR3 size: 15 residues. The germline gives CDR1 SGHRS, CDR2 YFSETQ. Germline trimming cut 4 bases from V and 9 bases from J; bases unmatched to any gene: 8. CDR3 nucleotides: TGCGCCAGCAGCCCGGCTAGCGGGGGGGATAGTGAGCAGTTCTTC. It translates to CASSPASGGDSEQFF.

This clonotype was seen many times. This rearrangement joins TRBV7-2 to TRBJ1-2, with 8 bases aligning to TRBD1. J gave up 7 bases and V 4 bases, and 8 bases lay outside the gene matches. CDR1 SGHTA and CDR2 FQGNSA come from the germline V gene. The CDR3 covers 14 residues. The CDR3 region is CASSSTTGAGGYTF. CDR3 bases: TGTGCCAGCAGCTCTACGACAGGGGCCGGTGGCTACACCTTC.

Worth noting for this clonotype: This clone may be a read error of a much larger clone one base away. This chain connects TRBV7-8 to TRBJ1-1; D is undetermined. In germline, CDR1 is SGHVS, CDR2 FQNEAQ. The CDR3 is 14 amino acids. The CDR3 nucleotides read TGTGCCAGCAGCCTACGGACCTTGAACACTCAAGCTTTCTTT. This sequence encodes CASSLRTLNTQAFF.

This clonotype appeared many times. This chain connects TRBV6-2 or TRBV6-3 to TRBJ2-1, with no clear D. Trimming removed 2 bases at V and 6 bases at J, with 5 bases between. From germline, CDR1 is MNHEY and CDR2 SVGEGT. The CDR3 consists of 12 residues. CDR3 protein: CASSYAGNEQFF. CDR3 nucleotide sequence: TGTGCCAGCAGTTACGCCGGCAATGAGCAGTTCTTC.

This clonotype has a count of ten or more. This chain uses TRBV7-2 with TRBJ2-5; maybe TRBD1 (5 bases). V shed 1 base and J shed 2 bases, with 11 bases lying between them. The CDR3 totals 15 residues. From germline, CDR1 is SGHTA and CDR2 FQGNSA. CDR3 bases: TGTGCCAGCAGCTTAGGGGGCCGACGGCAAGAGACCCAGTACTTC. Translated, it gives CASSLGGRRQETQYF.

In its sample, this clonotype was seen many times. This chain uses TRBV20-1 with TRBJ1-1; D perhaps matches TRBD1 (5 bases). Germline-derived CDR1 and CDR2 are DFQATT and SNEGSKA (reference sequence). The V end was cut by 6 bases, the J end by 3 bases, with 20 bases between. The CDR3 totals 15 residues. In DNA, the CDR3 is TGCAGTGCGCGGGCGGCAGGGAGGGCGTACACTGAAGCTTTCTTT. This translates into CSARAAGRAYTEAFF.

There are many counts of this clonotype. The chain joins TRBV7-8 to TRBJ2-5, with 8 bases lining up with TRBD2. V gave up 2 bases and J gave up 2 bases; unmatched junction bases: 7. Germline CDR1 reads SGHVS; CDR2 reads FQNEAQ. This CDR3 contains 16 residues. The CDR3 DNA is TGTGCCAGCAGCTTATATCGGGGGGGAGGACAAGAGACCCAGTACTTC. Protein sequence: CASSLYRGGGQETQYF.

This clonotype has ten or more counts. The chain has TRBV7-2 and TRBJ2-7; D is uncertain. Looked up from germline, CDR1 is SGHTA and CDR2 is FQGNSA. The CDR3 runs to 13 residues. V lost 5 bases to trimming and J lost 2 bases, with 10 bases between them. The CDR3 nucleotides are TGTGCCAGCAGCGTGACGGCAACCTACGAGCAGTACTTC. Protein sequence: CASSVTATYEQYF.